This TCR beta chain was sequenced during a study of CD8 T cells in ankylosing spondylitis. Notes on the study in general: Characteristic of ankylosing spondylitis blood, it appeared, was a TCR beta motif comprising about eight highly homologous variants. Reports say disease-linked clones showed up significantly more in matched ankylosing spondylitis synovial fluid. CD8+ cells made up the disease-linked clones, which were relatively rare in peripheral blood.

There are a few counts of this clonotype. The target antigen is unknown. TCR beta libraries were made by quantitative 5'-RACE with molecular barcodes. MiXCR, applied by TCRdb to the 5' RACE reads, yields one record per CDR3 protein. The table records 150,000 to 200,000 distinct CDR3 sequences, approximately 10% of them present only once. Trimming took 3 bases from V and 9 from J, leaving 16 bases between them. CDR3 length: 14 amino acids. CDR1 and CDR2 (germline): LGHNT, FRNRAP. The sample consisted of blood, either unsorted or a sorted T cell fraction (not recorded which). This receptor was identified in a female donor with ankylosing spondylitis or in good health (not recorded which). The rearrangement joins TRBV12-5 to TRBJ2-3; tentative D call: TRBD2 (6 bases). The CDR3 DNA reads TGTGCTAGTGGTTTATGGGGGGACGGCGACACGCAGTATTTT. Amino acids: CASGLWGDGDTQYF.